These 30 T cell receptor beta chains originate from one sample sequenced in a study of T cells in Graves' hyperthyroidism and ophthalmopathy (dated by TCRdb to about 2019). The library came from multiplex PCR. The instrument given in TCRdb is Illumina HiSeq 2000. The TCR beta CDR3 regions were amplified from RNA transcripts. The first round of RT-PCR for the TCR CDR3 was performed with the HTBI primer set and the Qiagen OneStep RT-PCR kit. The raw public reads went through TCRdb reprocessing: fastp at Q25, MiXCR clone calling, in-frame beta chains kept. Duplicate CDR3 protein sequences are folded into a single record with the most common DNA and genes. Within this sample are about 300,000 distinct CDR3 sequences, with roughly 19% of them counted one time only. 39% of the sample lies in the top ten. The source material was blood. The receptors shown here come from a man aged 50 to 59 with Graves' ophthalmopathy.

This clonotype appeared many times. This chain uses TRBV28 with TRBJ2-3; 9 positions match TRBD2. Germline CDR1 MDHEN, CDR2 SYDVKM. The CDR3 length is 16 residues. V was clipped by 6 bases and J by 3 bases; unmatched bases: 10. CDR3 nucleotide sequence: TGTGCCAGCAGGACTGGGGTAGCGGGAGTGACAGATACGCAGTATTTT. It is translated as CASRTGVAGVTDTQYF.

This chain links TRBV2 with TRBJ2-5, with TRBD2 matching 13 bases. Germline trimming cut 7 bases from V and 4 bases from J; bases unmatched to any gene: 6. This CDR3 region has 15 residues. The V gene's germline CDR1 is SNHLY and CDR2 FYNNEI. CDR3 sequence: CASNWTSGRGETQYF. DNA for the CDR3: TGTGCCAGCAACTGGACTAGCGGGAGAGGAGAGACCCAGTACTTC.

This chain connects TRBV20-1 to TRBJ2-1; D assignment may be TRBD1 or TRBD2 (5 bases each). The V gene's germline CDR1 is DFQATT and CDR2 SNEGSKA (reference sequence). The CDR3 loop spans 15 amino acids. Trimming removed 1 base at V and 9 bases at J, with 19 bases between. In DNA, the CDR3 is TGCAGTGCTAGAGTAGTCGGGACCAGCCCCGGTGAGCAGTTCTTC. This sequence encodes CSARVVGTSPGEQFF.

The chain carries TRBV5-8 and TRBJ2-7; no clear D gene. Germline CDR1 SGHTS, CDR2 YDEGEE. This CDR3 comprises 12 residues. The V end was cut by 7 bases, the J end by 0 bases, with 8 bases between. Here the CDR3 DNA reads TGTGCCAGCCCAGTCGACTCCTACGAGCAGTACTTC. It translates to CASPVDSYEQYF.

This clonotype was seen more than once but under ten times. The rearrangement joins TRBV6-2 or TRBV6-3 to TRBJ2-1; tentative D call: TRBD2 (5 bases). The CDR3 runs to 12 residues. V gave up 6 bases and J gave up 12 bases, with 15 bases separating them. Looked up from germline, CDR1 is MNHEY and CDR2 is SVGEGT. CDR3 nucleotide sequence: TGTGCCAGCAGCTCATCCGAGGACTGGCAGTTCTTC. Amino acids: CASSSSEDWQFF.

This clonotype has only one observation. It may be a read error: a sequence one base away is much more abundant. This sequence joins TRBV3-1 and TRBJ2-7; D is undetermined. CDR3 length: 14 residues. Germline V gene sequence: CDR1 LGHDT, CDR2 YNNKEL (reference sequence). V was trimmed by 4 bases and J by 7 bases, leaving 17 bases between them. This CDR3 reads CASSPTGSLVEQYF. In DNA, the CDR3 is TGTGCCAGCAGCCCCACGGGCTCGTTAGTGGAGCAGTACTTC.

This clonotype was seen repeatedly, ten times or more. The chain recombines TRBV12-3 or TRBV12-4 with TRBJ2-1; 13 bases line up with TRBD2. Trimming took 6 bases from V and 5 from J; bases not matched to a gene: 4. The CDR3 sequence is 15 residues long. As DNA, the CDR3 is TGTGCCAGCAGATTCGGACTAGCGGGAGACAATGAGCAGTTCTTC. Amino acid sequence: CASRFGLAGDNEQFF.

This clonotype has a handful of counts. V is TRBV5-1 and J is TRBJ2-5; 10 bases align to TRBD1. This CDR3 has 14 residues. The germline V gene has CDR1 SGHRS and CDR2 YFSETQ. The J segment lost 5 bases and the V segment lost 7 bases, leaving 8 bases of the junction unmatched. The CDR3 spells CASEGQGESETQYF. The CDR3 DNA reads TGCGCCAGCGAAGGACAGGGGGAATCGGAGACCCAGTACTTC.

This clonotype has a handful of counts. The chain combines TRBV29-1 with TRBJ2-3; a weak D match, TRBD1 (5 bases). V shed 5 bases and J shed 6 bases, with 21 bases lying between them. The CDR3 is made up of 15 amino acids. The germline CDR1 and CDR2 sequences are SQVTM and ANQGSEA. Here the CDR3 DNA reads TGCAGCGTTCCCCAATGGGAACAGGACGGGGATACGCAGTATTTT. Protein sequence: CSVPQWEQDGDTQYF.

There are many counts of this clonotype. This chain links TRBV2 with TRBJ2-1; TRBD2 matches at 8 bases. From germline, CDR1 is SNHLY and CDR2 FYNNEI. CDR3 length equals 14 residues. Losses at the gene ends were 6 bases for V and 2 bases for J; bases not matched to a gene: 3. As DNA, the CDR3 is TGTGCCAGCAGAGCTAGCGGGCCCTACAATGAGCAGTTCTTC. Protein: CASRASGPYNEQFF.

This clonotype was seen a few times. J is TRBJ1-1 and V is TRBV10-3; TRBD1 matches at 8 bases. Trimming at V came to 7 bases and at J to 1 base, leaving 2 bases not matched to a gene. The germline V gene has CDR1 ENHRY and CDR2 SYGVKD. CDR3 length: 13 residues. The CDR3 DNA is TGTGCCATCATGGGACAGGAGAACACTGAAGCTTTCTTT. It yields the protein CAIMGQENTEAFF.

This clonotype has a handful of counts. In nucleotides, the CDR3 is TGCGCCAGCAGCTTGGCACTAGCGGGAGCGCCGGGGAAAGATACGCAGTATTTT. Amino acid sequence: CASSLALAGAPGKDTQYF. This sequence joins TRBV5-1 and TRBJ2-3; 11 bases are a match to TRBD2. CDR3 length: 18 amino acids. Per germline, CDR1 SGHRS and CDR2 YFSETQ. J lost 5 bases, V lost 0 bases, and 11 bases had no gene match.

This clonotype was detected only once. The genes are TRBV2 and TRBJ1-5; D not resolved. Trimming removed 4 bases at V and 8 bases at J, with 9 bases between. Germline V gene data show CDR1 as SNHLY and CDR2 as FYNNEI. This CDR3 comprises 12 residues. CDR3 protein: CASSGESKPQHF. The CDR3 DNA follows: TGTGCCAGCAGTGGGGAGTCGAAGCCCCAGCATTTT.

The table lists this clonotype with a count of one. The chain has TRBV28 and TRBJ2-5; tentative D call: TRBD2 (7 bases). CDR1 is MDHEN, CDR2 SYDVKM, per germline. V lost 3 bases and J 5 bases, leaving 13 bases between the germline ends. The CDR3 consists of 14 residues. The CDR3 here is CASSFGGRWETQYF. The DNA for the CDR3 is TGTGCCAGCAGTTTCGGGGGGCGCTGGGAGACCCAGTACTTC.

This clonotype was picked up many times. This rearrangement joins TRBV7-9 to TRBJ1-1; possibly TRBD1 for D (5 bases). Deletions cut 5 bases from V and 0 bases from J, with 25 bases between. The CDR3 is 19 residues long. Germline V CDR1 and CDR2: SEHNR, FQNEAQ (reference sequence). CDR3 bases: TGTGCCAGCAGCCCGTGGGGTGGTGGGGGAGTATGGATGAACACTGAAGCTTTCTTT. Translated, it gives CASSPWGGGGVWMNTEAFF. Complete variable domain (other parts from reference TRBV7-9 and TRBJ1-1): DTGVSQNPRHKITKRGQNVTFRCDPISEHNRLYWYRQTLGQGPEFLTYFQNEAQLEKSRLLSDRFSAERPKGSFSTLEIQRTEQGDSAMYLCASSPWGGGGVWMNTEAFFGQGTRLTVV.

This clonotype was seen at least ten times. The chain joins TRBV3-1 to TRBJ1-1, with D uncertain. In germline, CDR1 is LGHDT, CDR2 YNNKEL (reference sequence). CDR3 length: 13 amino acids. Trimming left V 0 bases short and J 4 bases short, with 6 bases between. The CDR3 nucleotides are TGTGCCAGCAGCCAAGATCTGCTCACTGAAGCTTTCTTT. It yields the protein CASSQDLLTEAFF.

The genes are TRBV19 and TRBJ2-7; TRBD2 aligns across 8 bases. Germline loops: CDR1 LNHDA, CDR2 SQIVND (reference sequence). The J segment lost 0 bases and the V segment lost 5 bases, leaving 6 bases of the junction unmatched. This CDR3 has 15 residues. The CDR3 bases are TGTGCCAGTAGTCCTACTAGCGGACACTCCTACGAGCAGTACTTC. Amino acid sequence: CASSPTSGHSYEQYF.

This clonotype was observed a few times. This chain joins TRBV12-5 and TRBJ2-5; no definite D call. The CDR3 is made up of 12 amino acids. The V end lost 7 bases, the J end lost 5 bases, and 11 bases lay between the germline ends. CDR1 and CDR2 (germline): LGHNT, FRNRAP. CDR3 DNA: TGTGCTAGTGCCCTGGGTTGGGAGACCCAGTACTTC. Its translation is CASALGWETQYF. Variable domain in full (rest from reference TRBV12-5 and TRBJ2-5): DARVTQTPRHKVTEMGQEVTMRCQPILGHNTVFWYRQTMMQGLELLAYFRNRAPLDDSGMPKDRFSAEMPDATLATLKIQPSEPRDSAVYFCASALGWETQYFGPGTRLLVL.

This rearrangement joins TRBV15 to TRBJ2-7; tentatively, D is TRBD1 or TRBD2 (5 bases each). The V and J ends lost 3 bases and 3 bases respectively, with 18 bases between them. Germline V gene data show CDR1 as LNHNV and CDR2 as YYDKDF (reference sequence). The CDR3 runs 16 residues. As DNA, the CDR3 is TGTGCCACCAGCAGTGAATTGGGGGACCGAATCTACGAGCAGTACTTC. This translates into CATSSELGDRIYEQYF.

This clonotype has at least ten counts. The rearrangement joins TRBV14 to TRBJ1-4; 11 bases match TRBD1. Trimming at V came to 3 bases and at J to 7 bases, leaving 4 bases not matched to a gene. This CDR3 is built from 15 residues. The V gene's germline CDR1 is SGHDN and CDR2 FVKESK. The CDR3 DNA is TGTGCCAGCAGCCAGTGGACAGGGGGCGTTGAAAAACTGTTTTTT. It translates to CASSQWTGGVEKLFF.

This clonotype appeared many times. The rearrangement joins TRBV2 to TRBJ1-2, with D possibly matching TRBD1 (6 bases). Trimming cost V 6 bases and J 0 bases, with 11 bases left between them. Germline V gene sequence: CDR1 SNHLY, CDR2 FYNNEI. The CDR3 is 14 amino acids. The CDR3 nucleotides read TGTGCCAGCAGCTGGACAGTGCCTAACTATGGCTACACCTTC. Its translation: CASSWTVPNYGYTF.

In nucleotides, the CDR3 is TGTGCCAGCAGTTACTCTGGACAGGGATTTACTGAAGCTTTCTTT. Residues: CASSYSGQGFTEAFF. The chain couples TRBV6-5 to TRBJ1-1; 8 bases agree with TRBD1. The CDR3 runs to 15 residues. The V segment lost 0 bases and the J segment 5 bases; nucleotides outside the gene matches: 5. Germline CDR1 MNHEY, CDR2 SVGAGI.

This clonotype was seen ten or more times. The DNA of the CDR3 is TGTGCCAGCACCCCTCGGGCGGGAGGAAATGAGCAGTTCTTC. This sequence encodes CASTPRAGGNEQFF. The chain carries TRBV2 and TRBJ2-1, with 8 bases aligning to TRBD2. CDR1 SNHLY and CDR2 FYNNEI come from the germline V gene. V lost 7 bases and J lost 7; bases outside the gene matches: 9. The CDR3 has 14 amino acids.

This clonotype was counted between two and nine times. The chain uses TRBV7-3 and TRBJ2-5; D not resolved. Trimming cost V 2 bases and J 0 bases, with 13 bases left between them. This CDR3 has 16 residues. Germline-derived CDR1 and CDR2 are SGHTA and FQGTGA. The CDR3 loop is CASSLVGEPYQETQYF. CDR3 sequence (DNA): TGTGCCAGCAGCTTAGTTGGGGAACCTTACCAAGAGACCCAGTACTTC.

This clonotype came up many times. This chain joins TRBV5-1 and TRBJ1-1; the D gene is possibly TRBD1 (5 bases). The V end was cut by 4 bases, the J end by 4 bases, with 17 bases between. CDR1 is SGHRS and CDR2 is YFSETQ in the germline V gene. The CDR3 runs 15 residues. This chain's CDR3 is CASSPGAAGGTEAFF. CDR3 nucleotide sequence: TGCGCCAGCAGCCCCGGGGCCGCGGGAGGCACTGAAGCTTTCTTT.

This chain joins TRBV6-1 and TRBJ2-7, with 7 bases that match TRBD1. The trim removed 6 bases at V and 4 bases at J, leaving 6 bases unmatched. This CDR3 spans 13 amino acids. The germline gives CDR1 MNHNS, CDR2 SASEGT. The CDR3 coding sequence is TGTGCCAGCAGGCGACAGGGTGGTTACGAGCAGTACTTC. Its translation is CASRRQGGYEQYF.

The genes are TRBV5-1 and TRBJ2-7; 12 bases agree with TRBD2. This CDR3 has 15 residues. Germline CDR1 SGHRS, CDR2 YFSETQ. The V segment lost 4 bases and the J segment 4 bases; nucleotides outside the gene matches: 6. The CDR3 here is CASSDGLAGRYEQYF. CDR3 coding DNA: TGCGCCAGCAGCGACGGACTAGCGGGAAGATACGAGCAGTACTTC.

This clonotype has at least ten counts. This chain joins TRBV2 and TRBJ1-6; D is unresolved. This CDR3 is 11 amino acids long. V dropped 2 bases and J dropped 11 bases, with 4 bases sitting between them. Germline loops: CDR1 SNHLY, CDR2 FYNNEI. The CDR3 DNA follows: TGTGCCAGCAGTGAAAGTCCACCCCTCCACTTT. Translating it yields CASSESPPLHF.

This clonotype was seen repeatedly, ten times or more. The rearrangement joins TRBV7-2 to TRBJ2-7, with D perhaps matching TRBD1 or TRBD2 (6 bases each). Per the germline V gene, CDR1 is SGHTA and CDR2 is FQGNSA. Trimming took off 2 bases at V and 0 bases at J, with 11 bases between the two ends. This CDR3 is built from 15 residues. As DNA, the CDR3 is TGTGCCAGCAGCTTACAAGGGGGGAGCTCCTACGAGCAGTACTTC. Amino acids: CASSLQGGSSYEQYF.

The chain is built from TRBV30 and TRBJ2-1; 8 bases match TRBD2. The CDR3 runs 16 residues. Germline lookup yields CDR1 GTSNPN and CDR2 SVGIG (reference sequence). The J segment lost 9 bases and the V segment lost 0 bases, leaving 13 bases of the junction unmatched. The CDR3 DNA sequence: TGTGCCTGGAGTGTACGAGCGGGAGTCGCTGCAACTGAGCAGTTCTTC. It translates to CAWSVRAGVAATEQFF.